These 28 T cell receptor beta chains originate from one sample sequenced in a study of post-analysis software for immune sequencing data. Points from the study as a whole: Patients had higher frequencies than controls of four to six TRBV segments, including TRBV5-6, TRBV5-1 and TRBV20-1.

No cognate antigen is known for these TCRs. Carried by the TCR beta cDNA libraries were unique molecular identifiers. In TCRdb, the PCR reads were re-called with MiXCR into one record per CDR3 protein. The table has roughly 400,000 distinct CDR3 sequences, about 39% seen once. Sequenced material: blood. Source of these receptors: a girl aged 2 to 10 with multiple sclerosis.

This clonotype appeared a single time. J is TRBJ1-1 and V is TRBV29-1; D ambiguous. Per the germline V gene, CDR1 is SQVTM and CDR2 is ANQGSEA. V was cut by 7 bases and J by 6 bases, with 18 bases left in between. The CDR3 runs 13 residues. The CDR3: CSATRIWKAEAFF. The DNA of the CDR3 is TGCAGCGCCACCCGCATCTGGAAGGCTGAAGCTTTCTTT. Variable domain in full (rest from reference TRBV29-1 and TRBJ1-1): SAVISQKPSRDICQRGTSLTIQCQVDSQVTMMFWYRQQPGQSLTLIATANQGSEATYESGFVIDKFPISRPNLTFSTLTVSNMSPEDSSIYLCSATRIWKAEAFFGQGTRLTVV.

The rearrangement joins TRBV3-1 to TRBJ1-2, with D perhaps TRBD1 (6 bases). The CDR3 consists of 17 residues. Trimming took 4 bases from V and 1 from J, leaving 19 bases between them. Germline V gene data show CDR1 as LGHDT and CDR2 as YNNKEL (reference sequence). The CDR3 sequence is CASSPSFGQIDNYGYTF. CDR3 sequence (DNA): TGTGCCAGCAGCCCGAGCTTCGGACAGATAGATAACTATGGCTACACCTTC.

This clonotype was found a few times. The genes are TRBV20-1 and TRBJ1-4; no reliable D call. The germline V gene encodes CDR1 DFQATT and CDR2 SNEGSKA (reference sequence). The CDR3 covers 12 residues. Between the trimmed V and J ends, which lost 4 bases and 4 bases, there was a span of 7 bases. The CDR3 DNA reads TGCAGTGCTATCGAAAGTAATGAAAAACTGTTTTTT. It yields the protein CSAIESNEKLFF.

The rearrangement joins TRBV12-3 or TRBV12-4 to TRBJ2-1; D ambiguous. The J call may not be correct, given that the DNA end is closer to TRBJ2-7. The CDR3 runs 15 residues. CDR3 DNA: TGTGCCAGCAGTCCGGCACAGAGCTCCTACAATGAGCAGTACTTC. Translated, it gives CASSPAQSSYNEQYF.

The chain combines TRBV7-6 with TRBJ2-3, with 8 bases lining up with TRBD1. This CDR3 has 17 amino acids. Germline trimming cut 4 bases from V and 0 bases from J; bases unmatched to any gene: 9. Germline CDR1 reads SGHVS; CDR2 reads FNYEAQ. The CDR3 DNA follows: TGTGCCAGCAGCTCCCCCCGGGGACAGGAAAGCACAGATACGCAGTATTTT. Amino acids: CASSSPRGQESTDTQYF.

The chain combines TRBV2 with TRBJ1-1, with TRBD1 matching over 7 bases. This CDR3 is built from 13 residues. CDR1 is SNHLY, CDR2 FYNNEI, per germline. V lost 0 bases and J lost 9; bases outside the gene matches: 4. CDR3 DNA sequence: TGTGCCAGCAGTGAAGCGACAGGGCGGAAAGCTTTCTTT. This gives the protein CASSEATGRKAFF.

The V call is TRBV7-9, the J call TRBJ2-5; D might be TRBD1 (6 bases). The CDR3 contains 15 residues. CDR1 is SEHNR, CDR2 FQNEAQ, per germline (reference sequence). Between the trimmed V and J ends, which lost 6 bases and 3 bases, there was a span of 17 bases. The CDR3 reads CASRRIRGEEETQYF. The DNA for the CDR3 is TGTGCCAGCAGAAGAATCAGGGGCGAAGAAGAGACCCAGTACTTC.

The J gene is TRBJ2-3, the V gene TRBV7-3; D might be TRBD1 (6 bases). The length of the CDR3 is 15 residues. Germline V gene lookup returns CDR1 SGHTA and CDR2 FQGTGA. V lost 1 base and J lost 2, with 10 bases in between. The CDR3 DNA reads as TGTGCCAGCAGCTTAAATGGACAGTACACAGATACGCAGTATTTT. This encodes CASSLNGQYTDTQYF.

This chain connects TRBV25-1 to TRBJ2-7; possibly TRBD1 for D (6 bases). This CDR3 is built from 16 residues. Per the germline V gene, CDR1 is MGHDK and CDR2 is SYGVNS. V lost 5 bases, J lost 6 bases, and 23 bases lay in between. CDR3 sequence (DNA): TGTGCCAGCAGTCTGATAATTGGACAGTGTGTCGCCGAGCAGTACTTC. Translated, it gives CASSLIIGQCVAEQYF.

This chain links TRBV24-1 with TRBJ2-1; D remains ambiguous. Germline values: CDR1 KGHDR, CDR2 SFDVKD. V dropped 3 bases and J dropped 8 bases, with 13 bases sitting between them. CDR3 size: 14 residues. The CDR3, as DNA: TGTGCCACCAGTGATCTAGGTGGGTTTGATGAGCAGTTCTTC. Translated, it gives CATSDLGGFDEQFF.

The chain uses TRBV6-2 or TRBV6-3 and TRBJ2-7; the D call may be TRBD1 or TRBD2 (5 bases each). Germline CDR1 and CDR2: MNHEY and SVGEGT. The CDR3 extends over 12 amino acids. The V end was cut by 3 bases, the J end by 8 bases, with 11 bases between. The CDR3 is CASSYGPGQQYF. CDR3 sequence (DNA): TGTGCCAGCAGTTATGGCCCGGGACAGCAGTACTTC.

This clonotype was recorded a few times. Mismatch with germline at one junction end may stem from a read error. In nucleotides, the CDR3 is TGTGCTAGCAGCTCCCGACTGACTCAAGAGACCCAGTACTTC. Its translation is CASSSRLTQETQYF. This chain joins TRBV7-7 and TRBJ2-5; D ambiguous. There are 14 residues in the CDR3. CDR1 is SSHAT and CDR2 is FNYEAQ in the germline V gene (reference sequence).

This clonotype was seen a few times. The chain couples TRBV15 to TRBJ2-7, with 7 nucleotides matching TRBD1. Germline CDR1 and CDR2: LNHNV and YYDKDF (reference sequence). The CDR3 is made up of 13 amino acids. After removal of 1 base from V and 4 bases from J, the junction contained 1 base not matched to a gene. For the CDR3, the DNA is TGTGCCACCAGCAGAGTACAGGGGTACGAGCAGTACTTC. Amino acids: CATSRVQGYEQYF.

To note about this clonotype: The germline gene is not matched at one end of the junction; a read error may be the cause. V usage is TRBV10-3 and J usage is TRBJ2-4, with TRBD1 identical over 10 bases. CDR3 size: 15 residues. Germline CDR1 and CDR2: ENHRY and SYGVKD. Here the CDR3 DNA reads TGTGCCATCAGTGGGGACAGGGGTGCCAAAAGCATTCAGTACTTC. Its translation is CAISGDRGAKSIQYF.

The V gene is TRBV28, the J gene TRBJ2-5, with TRBD1 matching 9 bases. This CDR3 has 16 residues. The germline gives CDR1 MDHEN, CDR2 SYDVKM. Losses at the gene ends were 6 bases for V and 1 base for J; bases not matched to a gene: 9. CDR3 sequence: CASRPRDREIQETQYF. DNA of the CDR3: TGTGCCAGCAGACCGAGGGACAGGGAAATCCAAGAGACCCAGTACTTC.

This clonotype came up a few times. This chain joins TRBV5-5 and TRBJ1-4, with TRBD1 identical over 8 bases. The CDR3 consists of 15 residues. The V and J ends lost 4 bases and 6 bases, in that order; junction bases with no gene match: 8. Per germline, CDR1 SGHKS and CDR2 YYEKEE (reference sequence). Here the CDR3 reads CASSPGTGLYEKLFF. Here the CDR3 DNA reads TGTGCCAGCAGCCCGGGGACAGGACTGTATGAAAAACTGTTTTTT.

The table lists this clonotype with many counts. The genes are TRBV20-1 and TRBJ1-6; no reliable D call. The CDR3 consists of 14 residues. Germline V gene data show CDR1 as DFQATT and CDR2 as SNEGSKA (reference sequence). V was pared by 0 bases and J by 6 bases, with 9 bases between. Here the CDR3 reads CSARDQGSNSPLHF. In nucleotides, the CDR3 is TGCAGTGCTAGAGATCAAGGCAGTAATTCACCCCTCCACTTT.

This clonotype was detected only a few times. The chain couples TRBV20-1 to TRBJ2-3; 12 nucleotides line up with TRBD2. The CDR3 spans 18 residues. Germline CDR1 and CDR2: DFQATT and SNEGSKA (reference sequence). CDR3 coding DNA: TGCAGCATCCGCCACGGATCCGGGACTAGCGGGAGCACAGATACGCAGTATTTT. It encodes CSIRHGSGTSGSTDTQYF.

The chain joins TRBV4-1 to TRBJ1-2; D is perhaps TRBD1 (6 bases). CDR1 and CDR2 from the germline V gene are MGHRA and YSYEKL. The CDR3 contains 13 residues. V was clipped by 3 bases and J by 7 bases, with 12 bases between them. CDR3 amino acids: CASSHPGGGGYTF. CDR3 nucleotide sequence: TGCGCCAGCAGCCATCCGGGAGGGGGTGGCTACACCTTC.

The CDR3 nucleotides are TGCGCCAGCAGCTCCAAAGATCCGACAGGGTCGAAGGCTTTCTTT. Protein: CASSSKDPTGSKAFF. The rearrangement joins TRBV5-1 to TRBJ1-1; 7 bases agree with TRBD1. The CDR3 sequence is 15 residues long. Trimming cost V 3 bases and J 11 bases; bases outside gene matches: 16. Germline values: CDR1 SGHRS, CDR2 YFSETQ. The full variable domain, completed using reference TRBV5-1 and TRBJ1-1, is KAGVTQTPRYLIKTRGQQVTLSCSPISGHRSVSWYQQTPGQGLQFLFEYFSETQRNKGNFPGRFSGRQFSNSRSEMNVSTLELGDSALYLCASSSKDPTGSKAFFGQGTRLTVV.

The chain recombines TRBV5-1 with TRBJ2-3; 8 bases are a match to TRBD2. V trimming: 0 bases; J trimming: 4 bases; junction bases outside the gene matches: 7. Germline V lookup: CDR1 SGHRS, CDR2 YFSETQ. This CDR3 has 16 residues. CDR3 bases: TGCGCCAGCAGCTTGGAGGCGGGGGGCGCACCAGATACGCAGTATTTT. Amino acid sequence: CASSLEAGGAPDTQYF.

This clonotype occurred a few times. The chain couples TRBV20-1 to TRBJ2-7; TRBD1 is a possible D gene (5 bases). The germline CDR1 and CDR2 sequences are DFQATT and SNEGSKA (reference sequence). There are 12 residues in the CDR3. V lost 3 bases, J lost 5 bases, and 11 bases lay in between. CDR3 residues: CSASRQGNEQYF. Here the CDR3 DNA reads TGCAGTGCTAGCCGCCAGGGCAACGAGCAGTACTTC.

The chain employs TRBV12-3 or TRBV12-4 and TRBJ2-7, with 9 positions matching TRBD1. The CDR3 extends over 16 amino acids. The trim removed 6 bases at V and 4 bases at J, leaving 13 bases unmatched. This chain's CDR3 is CASSQTGGNLGYEQYF. The CDR3 DNA reads as TGTGCCAGCAGCCAAACAGGGGGCAATTTGGGGTACGAGCAGTACTTC.

A few counts support this clonotype. V and J are TRBV10-3 and TRBJ2-3; D ambiguous. This CDR3 is built from 11 residues. Trimming shortened V by 2 bases and J by 6 bases, and 3 bases separated the two germline ends. In germline, CDR1 is ENHRY, CDR2 SYGVKD. CDR3 residues: CAISEGDTQYF. CDR3 sequence (DNA): TGTGCCATCAGTGAGGGTGATACGCAGTATTTT.

The rearrangement links TRBV19 to TRBJ2-1, with D maybe TRBD1 (6 bases). V lost 1 base and J 12 bases, leaving 19 bases between the germline ends. Germline V lookup: CDR1 LNHDA, CDR2 SQIVND (reference sequence). The CDR3 extends over 15 amino acids. CDR3 protein: CASSIGTIYQQGQFF. In DNA form, the CDR3 reads TGTGCCAGTAGTATAGGAACAATCTACCAACAGGGGCAGTTCTTC.

The V and J genes are TRBV6-5 and TRBJ2-3; D is tentatively TRBD1 or TRBD2 (5 bases each). The CDR3 loop spans 16 amino acids. V gave up 5 bases and J gave up 1 base, with 16 bases separating them. CDR1 is MNHEY, CDR2 SVGAGI, per germline. Here the CDR3 DNA reads TGTGCCAGCAGTACCCTTTGGGGGAGCGGCACAGATACGCAGTATTTT. This gives the protein CASSTLWGSGTDTQYF.

J is TRBJ2-4 and V is TRBV6-5; D gene unclear. Between the trimmed V and J ends, which lost 5 bases and 1 base, there was a span of 12 bases. CDR1 is MNHEY and CDR2 is SVGAGI in the germline V gene. The CDR3 sequence is 15 residues long. CDR3 DNA: TGTGCCAGCAGTGCCTTTGGGGTTGCCAAAAACATTCAGTACTTC. Protein product: CASSAFGVAKNIQYF.

The chain links TRBV6-2 or TRBV6-3 to TRBJ2-1, with TRBD2 identical over 7 bases. Germline trimming cut 5 bases from V and 7 bases from J; bases unmatched to any gene: 14. The CDR3 extends over 16 amino acids. Per germline, CDR1 MNHEY and CDR2 SVGEGT. CDR3 nucleotide sequence: TGTGCCAGCAGTCCCAGGAGGGGAGGGCCCAAAAATGAGCAGTTCTTC. It is translated as CASSPRRGGPKNEQFF.